The present T cell receptor beta chain was sequenced within a study of T cell responses to AZD1222 COVID-19 vaccine. Points from the study as a whole: Two doses of AZD1222 preceded a rise in Spike-specific TCR breadth and depth.

The V and J ends lost 0 bases and 0 bases respectively, with 9 bases between them. The CDR3 is 15 amino acids. Germline V lookup: CDR1 SEHNR, CDR2 FQNEAQ (reference sequence). The protocol was immunoSEQ multiplex PCR, while the TCRdb copy is restricted to in-frame clones and leaves out a portion. In the table there are roughly 80,000 clones, roughly 90% of which are singletons. As for this clone: The antigen remains unidentified.

The starting material was peripheral blood, obtained on day 0 of MenACWY control vaccination. The genes are TRBV7-9 and TRBJ2-7; the D is unclear. The sequence was obtained from an adult in good health. CDR3 in DNA: TGTGCCAGCAGCTTAGCGCCCAGTTCCTCCTACGAGCAGTACTTC. Protein: CASSLAPSSSYEQYF.